The 2 T cell receptor beta chains reported below all come from one sample, sequenced in a study of regulatory T cells in long-lasting Graves disease. Time point meaning: persistent/refractory GD, antithyroid drugs over 5 years with positive TRAb. PBMC-extracted RNA yielded the TCR library. Construction of the TCR beta libraries employed iRepertoire HTBI primers in conjunction with Arm-PCR of CDR3 regions. TCRdb passed the multiplex PCR reads through MiXCR, listing each CDR3 protein once. The sample gives a few hundred thousand distinct CDR3 sequences, under 25% of which show up once; roughly an eighth is in the top ten. The material sequenced was peripheral blood mononuclear cells (PBMCs), taken when the disease was refractory, from a patient treated with antithyroid drugs. The receptors here all came from a female donor with Graves disease.

This clonotype was observed at least ten times. CDR3 DNA: TGTGCCAGCAGCCTCAACTGGAAGCCCCAGCATTTT. Translated, it gives CASSLNWKPQHF. V is TRBV28 and J is TRBJ1-5, with D hard to call. Germline V gene data show CDR1 as MDHEN and CDR2 as SYDVKM. Trimming removed 6 bases from V and 8 bases from J, with 11 bases in between. The CDR3 length is 12 residues.

In the case of this clonotype: A much more abundant neighbour one base away suggests this may be a read error. J is TRBJ2-6 and V is TRBV28, with 11 nucleotides matching TRBD1. The CDR3 extends over 15 amino acids. V trimming: 5 bases; J trimming: 14 bases; junction bases outside the gene matches: 11. Looked up from germline, CDR1 is MDHEN and CDR2 is SYDVKM. CDR3 in DNA: TGTGCCAGCAGTATGACGCCGGGACAGGGGGTCCTCCTGACTTTC. Its translation: CASSMTPGQGVLLTF.